One sample yielded the 18 T cell receptor beta chains listed below, sequenced in a study of T cell responses to AZD1222 COVID-19 vaccine (dated by TCRdb to the early 2020s). Explained via the paper, the time point label denotes: baseline before first vaccination. Interpreted using the paper, the treatment or condition label stands for: meningococcal conjugate vaccine given as trial control. The library was produced with the immunoSEQ multiplex PCR assay. Held by TCRdb, this immuneACCESS table contains in-frame sequences only and omits some clones. Under half of the omission traces to an unresolved V gene where checked; the cause of the rest is unknown. Recorded for this sample are roughly 180,000 clones; around 87% of them occurred a single time. Of the sample, less than 3% falls within the top ten clones. The source was peripheral blood, collected on day 0 of MenACWY control vaccination. These receptors all stem from an adult in good health.

This rearrangement joins TRBV5-1 to TRBJ2-3; no clear D gene. Germline V gene data show CDR1 as SGHRS and CDR2 as YFSETQ. Deletions cut 4 bases from V and 0 bases from J, with 6 bases between. There are 13 residues in the CDR3. The CDR3 nucleotides are TGCGCCAGCAGCCCAGCTAGCACAGATACGCAGTATTTT. This encodes CASSPASTDTQYF.

The chain is built from TRBV28 and TRBJ2-7, with D unresolved. This CDR3 is 11 amino acids long. V lost 0 bases, J lost 7 bases, and 4 bases lay in between. Per the germline V gene, CDR1 is MDHEN and CDR2 is SYDVKM. The CDR3 protein is CASSLWGEQYF. The CDR3 bases are TGTGCCAGCAGTTTATGGGGAGAGCAGTACTTC.

V and J are TRBV20-1 and TRBJ2-3, with TRBD2 matching 7 bases. Germline CDR1 and CDR2: DFQATT and SNEGSKA (reference sequence). The CDR3 is made up of 11 amino acids. Germline trimming cut 5 bases from V and 8 bases from J; bases unmatched to any gene: 4. The CDR3 DNA follows: TGCAGTGCTCAAGCGGGACCTACGCAGTATTTT. Its translation: CSAQAGPTQYF.

This rearrangement joins TRBV6-5 to TRBJ1-4, with no clear D. Germline CDR1 reads MNHEY; CDR2 reads SVGAGI. V was shortened by 5 bases and J by 6 bases, with 16 bases between the two germline ends. This CDR3 region has 15 residues. CDR3 loop: CASSTRGASHEKLFF. The CDR3 region has the DNA TGTGCCAGCAGTACCCGGGGAGCATCTCATGAAAAACTGTTTTTT.

The genes are TRBV29-1 and TRBJ2-5, with D tentatively TRBD1 (5 bases). Germline CDR1 and CDR2: SQVTM and ANQGSEA. V gave up 0 bases and J gave up 6 bases, with 11 bases separating them. CDR3 size: 13 residues. The CDR3 is CSVEEAGLKTQYF. As DNA, the CDR3 is TGCAGCGTTGAAGAGGCAGGGTTGAAGACCCAGTACTTC.

V gene TRBV30 combines with J gene TRBJ1-6; D ambiguous. The ends were cut back, 3 bases at V and 10 bases at J, with 10 bases in the middle. The CDR3 sequence is 12 residues long. Germline lookup yields CDR1 GTSNPN and CDR2 SVGIG (reference sequence). In DNA, the CDR3 is TGTGCCTGGAGGGCCTCATGGTCACCCCTCCACTTT. This translates into CAWRASWSPLHF.

This chain links TRBV19 with TRBJ2-2; 8 bases are shared with TRBD1. With 6 bases clipped from V and 6 bases from J, the junction kept 9 bases outside the gene matches. Germline lookup yields CDR1 LNHDA and CDR2 SQIVND (reference sequence). The CDR3 spans 15 residues. The CDR3, as DNA: TGTGCCAGTAGGACCGGTCAGGGGGCAGCCGGGGAGCTGTTTTTT. Translating it yields CASRTGQGAAGELFF.

The J gene is TRBJ2-1, the V gene TRBV5-1; D ambiguous. The CDR3 contains 14 residues. V lost 2 bases, J lost 8 bases, and 14 bases lay in between. CDR1 and CDR2 from the germline V gene are SGHRS and YFSETQ. CDR3 sequence: CASSLDTPLDEQFF. As DNA, the CDR3 is TGCGCCAGCAGCTTAGACACTCCCTTAGATGAGCAGTTCTTC.

The chain employs TRBV6-5 and TRBJ1-1; no definite D call. V was shortened by 2 bases and J by 3 bases, with 1 base between the two germline ends. The CDR3 totals 11 residues. Germline CDR1 and CDR2: MNHEY and SVGAGI. The CDR3 nucleotides read TGTGCCAGCAGTTACCACACTGAAGCTTTCTTT. Translated: CASSYHTEAFF.

The chain employs TRBV19 and TRBJ2-5; 10 bases are a match to TRBD2. The germline V gene encodes CDR1 LNHDA and CDR2 SQIVND (reference sequence). The J segment lost 1 base and the V segment lost 3 bases, leaving 5 bases of the junction unmatched. The CDR3 is made up of 16 amino acids. CDR3 in DNA: TGTGCCAGTAGTATCCGGACTAGCGGAATCCAAGAGACCCAGTACTTC. It translates to CASSIRTSGIQETQYF.

The genes are TRBV6-1 and TRBJ2-5, with D perhaps TRBD1 or TRBD2 (6 bases each). The V and J ends lost 0 bases and 4 bases respectively, with 15 bases between them. The length of the CDR3 is 16 residues. CDR1 is MNHNS and CDR2 is SASEGT in the germline V gene. CDR3 DNA: TGTGCCAGCAGTGAAGCCTCAGCTCGGGGGCGAGAGACCCAGTACTTC. Its protein is CASSEASARGRETQYF.

This rearrangement joins TRBV28 to TRBJ1-5; 7 bases line up with TRBD1. The CDR3 contains 15 residues. Per the germline V gene, CDR1 is MDHEN and CDR2 is SYDVKM. J gave up 6 bases and V 5 bases, and 10 bases lay outside the gene matches. DNA of the CDR3: TGTGCCAGCAGTGCTTTAGGACAGGTCGGTCAGCCCCAGCATTTT. Translation gives CASSALGQVGQPQHF.

This chain joins TRBV7-2 and TRBJ2-1, with 7 positions matching TRBD2. Trimming removed 3 bases from V and 4 bases from J; junction bases left unmatched: 9. The CDR3 length is 16 residues. Germline CDR1 is SGHTA and CDR2 is FQGNSA. The CDR3: CASSFFWGGSYNEQFF. The CDR3 bases are TGTGCCAGCAGCTTCTTTTGGGGAGGGTCTTACAATGAGCAGTTCTTC.

V is TRBV6-1 and J is TRBJ2-1; 10 nucleotides agree with TRBD2. The germline gives CDR1 MNHNS, CDR2 SASEGT. The CDR3 is made up of 15 amino acids. With V trimmed by 0 bases and J by 6 bases, 2 bases remained unmatched. CDR3 loop: CASSEASGGPNEQFF. CDR3 DNA sequence: TGTGCCAGCAGTGAAGCTAGCGGGGGGCCCAATGAGCAGTTCTTC.

The chain joins TRBV28 to TRBJ2-5; 9 bases map to TRBD1. The germline V gene encodes CDR1 MDHEN and CDR2 SYDVKM. The CDR3 is 15 amino acids. Germline trimming cut 4 bases from V and 5 bases from J; bases unmatched to any gene: 8. The CDR3 nucleotides are TGTGCCAGCAGTTCCGGGACAGGGTCGGGTGAGACCCAGTACTTC. It encodes CASSSGTGSGETQYF.

The rearrangement uses TRBV7-2 and TRBJ1-1; possibly TRBD1 for D (5 bases). The CDR3 contains 15 residues. Per germline, CDR1 SGHTA and CDR2 FQGNSA. The V gene lost 7 bases and the J gene lost 0 bases, with 15 bases spanning the gap. The CDR3 is CASIPRQSMNTEAFF. The CDR3 DNA sequence: TGTGCCAGCATCCCTCGACAGTCGATGAACACTGAAGCTTTCTTT. Full variable domain (rest looked up from reference TRBV7-2 and TRBJ1-1): GAGVSQSPSNKVTEKGKDVELRCDPISGHTALYWYRQSLGQGLEFLIYFQGNSAPDKSGLPSDRFSAERTGGSVSTLTIQRTQQEDSAVYLCASIPRQSMNTEAFFGQGTRLTVV.

This rearrangement joins TRBV12-3 or TRBV12-4 to TRBJ2-7; the D gene is possibly TRBD2 (5 bases). V lost 6 bases to trimming and J lost 3 bases, with 12 bases between them. The CDR3 covers 13 residues. CDR3 region: CASSLAGGYEQYF. The DNA of the CDR3 is TGTGCCAGCAGCCTGGCAGGAGGCTACGAGCAGTACTTC.

The rearrangement uses TRBV5-1 and TRBJ2-7; TRBD2 aligns across 7 bases. The CDR3 runs to 15 residues. Looked up from germline, CDR1 is SGHRS and CDR2 is YFSETQ. J lost 0 bases, V lost 0 bases, and 3 bases had no gene match. CDR3 amino acids: CASSLVSGSSYEQYF. In DNA form, the CDR3 reads TGCGCCAGCAGCTTGGTTAGCGGGTCCTCCTACGAGCAGTACTTC.